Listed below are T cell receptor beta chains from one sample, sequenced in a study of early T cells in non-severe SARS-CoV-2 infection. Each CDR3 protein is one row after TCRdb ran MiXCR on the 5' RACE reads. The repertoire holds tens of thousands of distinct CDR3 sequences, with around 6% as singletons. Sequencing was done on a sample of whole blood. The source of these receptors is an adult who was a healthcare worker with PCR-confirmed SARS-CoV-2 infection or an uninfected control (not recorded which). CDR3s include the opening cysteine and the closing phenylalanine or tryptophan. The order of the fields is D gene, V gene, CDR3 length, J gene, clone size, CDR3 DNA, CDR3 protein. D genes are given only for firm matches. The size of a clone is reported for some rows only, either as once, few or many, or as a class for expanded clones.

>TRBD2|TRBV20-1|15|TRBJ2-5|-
TGCAGTGCTAGAGCCCCTACTAGCGGGAAAGAGACCCAGTACTTC
CSARAPTSGKETQYF
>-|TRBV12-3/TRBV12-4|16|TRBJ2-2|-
TGTGCCAGCAGCCCATCGGGCAGGGCGAACACCGGGGAGCTGTTTTTT
CASSPSGRANTGELFF
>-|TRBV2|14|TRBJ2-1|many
TGTGCCAGCAGTGAACGGGGGCAATACAATGAGCAGTTCTTC
CASSERGQYNEQFF
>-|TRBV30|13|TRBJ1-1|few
TGTGCCTGGACGGACGGATTGAACACTGAAGCTTTCTTT
CAWTDGLNTEAFF
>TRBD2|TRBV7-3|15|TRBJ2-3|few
TGTGCCAGCAGCTTAACCGGGGGGAGCACAGATACGCAGTATTTT
CASSLTGGSTDTQYF
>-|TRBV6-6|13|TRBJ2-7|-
TGTGCCAGCACCTCGTCGGGGAACAACGAGCAGTACTTC
CASTSSGNNEQYF
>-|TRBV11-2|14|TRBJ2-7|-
TGTGCCAGCACGCCGCCTCATACGAACTACGAGCAGTACTTC
CASTPPHTNYEQYF
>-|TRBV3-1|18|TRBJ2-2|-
TGTGCCAGCAGCCAAGACATTTGGGACATAGCGTGGACCGGGGAGCTGTTTTTT
CASSQDIWDIAWTGELFF
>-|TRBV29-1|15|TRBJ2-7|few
TGCAGCGTTGAAGGTCGTGGGGGGAGCTCCTACGAGCAGTACTTC
CSVEGRGGSSYEQYF
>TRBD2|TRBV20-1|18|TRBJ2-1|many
TGCAGTGCTCGGGGACTAGCGGGGCCTGGTATCTCCTACAATGAGCAGTTCTTC
CSARGLAGPGISYNEQFF
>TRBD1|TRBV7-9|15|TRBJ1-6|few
TGTGCCAGCACCCGAGCGGGACAGCCAAATTCACCCCTCCACTTT
CASTRAGQPNSPLHF
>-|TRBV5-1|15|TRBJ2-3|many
TGCGCCAGCAGCTTGGTCTTGGCGAGCACAGATACGCAGTATTTT
CASSLVLASTDTQYF
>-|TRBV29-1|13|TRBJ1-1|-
TGCAGCGCGGGGTGGCCGGCGAACACTGAAGCTTTCTTT
CSAGWPANTEAFF
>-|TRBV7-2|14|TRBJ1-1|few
TGTGCCAGCAGCTTTAGCAGATGGAACACTGAAGCTTTCTTT
CASSFSRWNTEAFF
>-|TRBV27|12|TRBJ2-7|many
TGTGCCAGCACCGCCGACAACTACGAGCAGTACTTC
CASTADNYEQYF
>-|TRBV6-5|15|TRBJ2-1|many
TGTGCCAGCAGTTACTCGCTAGTAGGCAGAGTTGAGCAGTTCTTC
CASSYSLVGRVEQFF
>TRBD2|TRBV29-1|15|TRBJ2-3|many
TGCAGCGTTGTTTACAGCGGGAGAGCCACAGATACGCAGTATTTT
CSVVYSGRATDTQYF
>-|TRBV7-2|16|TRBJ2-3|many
TGTGCCAGCAGCCCGAGGGGGCGGGAGACAACAGATACGCAGTATTTT
CASSPRGRETTDTQYF
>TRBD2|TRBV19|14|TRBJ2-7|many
TGTGCCAGTAGTCCGCGGACTAGCGCCTACGAGCAGTACTTC
CASSPRTSAYEQYF
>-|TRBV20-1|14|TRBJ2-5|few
TGCAGTGCTAGCGGACAGACGTACCAAGAGACCCAGTACTTC
CSASGQTYQETQYF
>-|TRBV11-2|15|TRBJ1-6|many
TGTGCCAGCAGCCCCATTAGGGGGGTAAATTCACCCCTCCACTTT
CASSPIRGVNSPLHF
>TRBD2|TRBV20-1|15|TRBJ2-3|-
TGCAGTGCTAGACAGACTAGCGGGAGTAAGAATACGCAGTATTTT
CSARQTSGSKNTQYF
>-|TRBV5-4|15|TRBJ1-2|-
TGTGCCAGCAGCGTGGAGGTCGGCAGGGATAGCGGCTACACCTTC
CASSVEVGRDSGYTF
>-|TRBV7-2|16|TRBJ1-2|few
TGTGCCAGCAGCTTCGGACAGAAATTATCTCCGCTAGGCTACACCTTC
CASSFGQKLSPLGYTF
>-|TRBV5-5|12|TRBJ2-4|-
TGTGCCAGCAGCTGGGGACGTGGCATTCAGTACTTC
CASSWGRGIQYF
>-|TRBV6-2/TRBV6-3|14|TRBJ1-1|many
TGTGCCAGCAGTTACGATTCGCGGGACACAGGAGCTTTCTTT
CASSYDSRDTGAFF
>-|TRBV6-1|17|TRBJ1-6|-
TGTGCCAGCAGTAGGGACGTCCAGGGTGTTCATAATTCACCCCTCCACTTT
CASSRDVQGVHNSPLHF
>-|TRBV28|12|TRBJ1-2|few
TGTGTGGCCCTAAAAGCTAACTATGGCTACACCTTC
CVALKANYGYTF